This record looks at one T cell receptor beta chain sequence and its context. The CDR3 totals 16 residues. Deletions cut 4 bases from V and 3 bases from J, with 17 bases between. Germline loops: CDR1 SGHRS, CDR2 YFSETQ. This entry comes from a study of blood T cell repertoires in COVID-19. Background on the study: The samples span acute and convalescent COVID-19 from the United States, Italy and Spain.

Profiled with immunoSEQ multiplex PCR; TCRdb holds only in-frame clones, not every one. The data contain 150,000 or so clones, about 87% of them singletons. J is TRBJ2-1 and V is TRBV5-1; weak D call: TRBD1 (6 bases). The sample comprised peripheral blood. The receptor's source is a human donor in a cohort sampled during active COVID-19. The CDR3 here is CASSPPTGLRYNEQFF. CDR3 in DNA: TGCGCCAGCAGCCCCCCAACAGGGCTCCGCTACAATGAGCAGTTCTTC.